This entry features one T cell receptor beta chain sequence. This entry is derived from a study of technical replicates of blood from a few donors. Method: immunoSEQ multiplex PCR; TCRdb's copy keeps in-frame clones and lacks some. Of approximately 12,000 clones listed, 80% to 90% are singletons. The CDR3 covers 12 residues. CDR1 is MDHEN and CDR2 is SYDVKM in the germline V gene. V shed 10 bases and J shed 4 bases, with 13 bases lying between them. The sequence came from a human donor in good health. Sequenced sample: PBMCs. The V gene is TRBV28, the J gene TRBJ1-2; possible D gene TRBD1, 5 bases. The CDR3 loop reads CAISRRGYGYTF. The CDR3 DNA is TGTGCCATTTCCCGTAGGGGCTATGGCTACACCTTC.